This T cell receptor (beta chain) came from a study of shared clonotypes between healthy human individuals. Findings and limits, study-wide: Memory subsets had estimated richness that was generally smaller than that of naive subsets.

For this clone: Its antigen is as yet unknown.

The assay was immunoSEQ multiplex PCR, and TCRdb's table has in-frame clones only and misses some. The sample comprises over a million clones, 98% of which are singletons, and approximately 0.38% rests with the top ten. The CDR3 is 16 residues long. Germline assignment: CDR1 LGHNA and CDR2 YSLEER. V lost 1 base and J 5 bases, leaving 18 bases between the germline ends. The chain carries TRBV4-3 and TRBJ2-7; D possibly uses TRBD1 or TRBD2 (5 bases each). The sequencing sample was made of naive CD4+ T cells sorted from blood. As for subset: CD45RA+ positively selected. This receptor was obtained from a man aged 25-45 years in good health. The CDR3 sequence is CASSQVPGLIGDEQYF. CDR3 in DNA: TGCGCCAGCAGCCAAGTACCGGGGCTAATTGGCGACGAGCAGTACTTC.